This TCR beta chain comes out of a study of cytomegalovirus exposure and HLA in healthy donors. General observations from the study: In vitro checks showed that three CMV-associated chains really do target CMV antigens. Cytomegalovirus association was assigned to around 150 TCR beta chains. In a later analysis, first-cohort TCR clusters were found to tend to co-occur in the 130 or so validation repertoires.

The CDR3 runs 15 residues. Germline V CDR1 and CDR2: LNHDA, SQIVND (reference sequence). V shed 1 base and J shed 0 bases, with 10 bases lying between them. Of note for this clone: Its antigen is not known.

The repertoire was sequenced with immunoSEQ multiplex PCR; TCRdb's copy has only in-frame clones and lacks some. The table has 280,000 or so clones, more than 75% seen once. This receptor was taken from a young woman in good health and CMV-seronegative. V is TRBV19 and J is TRBJ2-7; no firm D call. Sequenced input: PBMCs. In DNA form, the CDR3 reads TGTGCCAGTAGTATAGGCCAGAGGAGCTCCTACGAGCAGTACTTC. Translated: CASSIGQRSSYEQYF. Combining the CDR3 with reference TRBV19 and TRBJ2-7 gives the whole variable domain DGGITQSPKYLFRKEGQNVTLSCEQNLNHDAMYWYRQDPGQGLRLIYYSQIVNDFQKGDIAEGYSVSREKKESFPLTVTSAQKNPTAFYLCASSIGQRSSYEQYFGPGTRLTVT.